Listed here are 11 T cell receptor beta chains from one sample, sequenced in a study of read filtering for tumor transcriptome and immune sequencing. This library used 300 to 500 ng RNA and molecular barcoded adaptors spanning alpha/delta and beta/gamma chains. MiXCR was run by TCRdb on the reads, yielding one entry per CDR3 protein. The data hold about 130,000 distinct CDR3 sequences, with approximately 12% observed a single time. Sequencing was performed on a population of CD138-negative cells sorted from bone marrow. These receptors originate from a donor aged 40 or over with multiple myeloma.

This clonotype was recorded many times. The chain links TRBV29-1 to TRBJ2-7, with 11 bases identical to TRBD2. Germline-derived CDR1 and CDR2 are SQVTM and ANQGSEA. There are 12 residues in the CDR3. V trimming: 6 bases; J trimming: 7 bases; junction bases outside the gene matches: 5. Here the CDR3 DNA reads TGCAGCGTCCTAGCGGGAGGAGGTGAGCAGTACTTC. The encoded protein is CSVLAGGGEQYF.

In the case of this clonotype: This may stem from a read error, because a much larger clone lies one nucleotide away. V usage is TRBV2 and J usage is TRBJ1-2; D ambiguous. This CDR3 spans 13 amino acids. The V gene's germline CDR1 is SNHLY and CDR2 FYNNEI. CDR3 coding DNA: TGTGCCAGCGGTGAACGGCAGGTTAATCGCTACACCTTC. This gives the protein CASGERQVNRYTF. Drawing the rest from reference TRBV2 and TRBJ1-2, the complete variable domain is EPEVTQTPSHQVTQMGQEVILRCVPISNHLYFYWYRQILGQKVEFLVSFYNNEISEKSEIFDDQFSVERPDGSNFTLKIRSTKLEDSAMYFCASGERQVNRYTFGSGTRLTVV.

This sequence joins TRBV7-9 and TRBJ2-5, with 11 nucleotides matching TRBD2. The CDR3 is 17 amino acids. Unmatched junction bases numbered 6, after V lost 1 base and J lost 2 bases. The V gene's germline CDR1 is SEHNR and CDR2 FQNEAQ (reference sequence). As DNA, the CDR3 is TGTGCCAGCAGCTTAGGCCTAGCGGGAGGAGGGCAAGAGACCCAGTACTTC. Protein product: CASSLGLAGGGQETQYF.

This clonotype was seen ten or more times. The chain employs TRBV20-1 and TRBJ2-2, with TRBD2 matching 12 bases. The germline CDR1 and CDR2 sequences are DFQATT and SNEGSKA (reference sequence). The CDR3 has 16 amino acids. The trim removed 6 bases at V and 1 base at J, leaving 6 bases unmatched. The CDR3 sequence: CSAAGLAGRNTGELFF. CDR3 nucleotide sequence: TGCAGTGCCGCAGGACTAGCGGGAAGGAACACCGGGGAGCTGTTTTTT.

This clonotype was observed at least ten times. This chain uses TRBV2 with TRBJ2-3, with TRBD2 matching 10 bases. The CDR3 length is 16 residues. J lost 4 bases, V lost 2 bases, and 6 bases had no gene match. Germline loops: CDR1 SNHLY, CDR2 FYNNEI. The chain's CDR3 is CASSESLAGVPDTQYF. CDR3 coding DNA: TGTGCCAGCAGTGAATCGCTAGCGGGAGTCCCAGATACGCAGTATTTT.

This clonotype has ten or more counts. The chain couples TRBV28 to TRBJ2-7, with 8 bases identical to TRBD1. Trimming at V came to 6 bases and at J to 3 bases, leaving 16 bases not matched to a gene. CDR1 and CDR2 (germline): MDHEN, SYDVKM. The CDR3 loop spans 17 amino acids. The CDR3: CASRPLPGTGGHYEQYF. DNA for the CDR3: TGTGCCAGCAGACCCCTACCCGGGACAGGAGGTCACTACGAGCAGTACTTC.

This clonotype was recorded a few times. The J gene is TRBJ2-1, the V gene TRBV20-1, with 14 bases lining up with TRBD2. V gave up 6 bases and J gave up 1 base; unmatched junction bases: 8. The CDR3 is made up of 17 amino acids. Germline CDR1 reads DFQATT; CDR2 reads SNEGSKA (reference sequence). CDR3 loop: CSATDGTSGSSYNEQFF. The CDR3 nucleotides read TGCAGTGCCACTGACGGGACTAGCGGGAGTTCCTACAATGAGCAGTTCTTC.

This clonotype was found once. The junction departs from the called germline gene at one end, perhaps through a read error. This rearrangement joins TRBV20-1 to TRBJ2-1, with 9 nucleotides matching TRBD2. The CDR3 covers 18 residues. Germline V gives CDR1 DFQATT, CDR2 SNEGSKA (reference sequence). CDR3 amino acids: CGARGLLTGLAPGHEQFF. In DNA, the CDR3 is TGCGGTGCTAGAGGTCTCCTAACGGGACTAGCCCCCGGGCATGAGCAGTTCTTC.

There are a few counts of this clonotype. The CDR3 here is CSGQGADTQYF. The CDR3 nucleotides are TGCAGCGGGCAGGGAGCAGATACGCAGTATTTT. V gene TRBV29-1 combines with J gene TRBJ2-3; D might be TRBD1 or TRBD2, each matching 5 bases. Trimming pared 7 bases from V and 4 bases from J, leaving 9 bases between. Looked up from germline, CDR1 is SQVTM and CDR2 is ANQGSEA. The CDR3 contains 11 residues.

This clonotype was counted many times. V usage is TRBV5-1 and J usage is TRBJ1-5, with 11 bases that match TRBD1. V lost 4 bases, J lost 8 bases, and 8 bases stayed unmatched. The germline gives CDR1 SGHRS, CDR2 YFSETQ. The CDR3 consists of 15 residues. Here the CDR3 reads CASSLTPGQGEPQHF. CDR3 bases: TGCGCCAGCAGCCTAACTCCGGGACAGGGGGAGCCCCAGCATTTT. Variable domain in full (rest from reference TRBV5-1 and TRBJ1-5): KAGVTQTPRYLIKTRGQQVTLSCSPISGHRSVSWYQQTPGQGLQFLFEYFSETQRNKGNFPGRFSGRQFSNSRSEMNVSTLELGDSALYLCASSLTPGQGEPQHFGDGTRLSIL.

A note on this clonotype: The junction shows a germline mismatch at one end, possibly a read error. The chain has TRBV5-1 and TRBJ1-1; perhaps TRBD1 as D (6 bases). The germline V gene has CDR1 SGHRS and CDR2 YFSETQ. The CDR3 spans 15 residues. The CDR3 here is CTSSLGMDSSIQAFF. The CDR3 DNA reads TGCACCAGCAGCTTGGGAATGGACAGCTCCATTCAAGCTTTCTTT.